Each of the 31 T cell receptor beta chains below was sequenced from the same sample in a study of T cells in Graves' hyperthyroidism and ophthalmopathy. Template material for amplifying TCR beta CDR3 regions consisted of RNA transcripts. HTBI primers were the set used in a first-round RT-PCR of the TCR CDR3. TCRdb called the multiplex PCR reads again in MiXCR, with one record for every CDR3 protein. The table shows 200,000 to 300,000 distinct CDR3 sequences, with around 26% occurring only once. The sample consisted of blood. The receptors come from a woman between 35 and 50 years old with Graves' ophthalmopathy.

CDR3 amino acids: CASSSTRTSGRAQETQYF. For the CDR3, the DNA is TGTGCCAGCAGCTCCACGAGGACTAGCGGGCGGGCCCAAGAGACCCAGTACTTC. This chain uses TRBV11-1 with TRBJ2-5, with 11 positions matching TRBD2. The trim removed 4 bases at V and 1 base at J, leaving 11 bases unmatched. Germline V lookup: CDR1 SGHAT, CDR2 FQDESV (reference sequence). The CDR3 is 18 residues long.

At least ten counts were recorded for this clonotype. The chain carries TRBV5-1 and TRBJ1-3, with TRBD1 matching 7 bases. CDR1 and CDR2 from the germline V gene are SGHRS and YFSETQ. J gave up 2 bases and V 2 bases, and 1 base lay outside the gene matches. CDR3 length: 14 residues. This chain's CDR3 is CASSFGQAGNTIYF. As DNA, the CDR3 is TGCGCCAGCAGCTTCGGACAGGCTGGAAACACCATATATTTT.

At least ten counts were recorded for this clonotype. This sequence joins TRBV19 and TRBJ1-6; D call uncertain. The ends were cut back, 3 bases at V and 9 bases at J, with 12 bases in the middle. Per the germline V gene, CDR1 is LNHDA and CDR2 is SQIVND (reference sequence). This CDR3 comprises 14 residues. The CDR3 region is CASSIGELGSPLHF. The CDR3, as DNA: TGTGCCAGTAGTATTGGGGAACTTGGTTCACCCCTCCACTTT.

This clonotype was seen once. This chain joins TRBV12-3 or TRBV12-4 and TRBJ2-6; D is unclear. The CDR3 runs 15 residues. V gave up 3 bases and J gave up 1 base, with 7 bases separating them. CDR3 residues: CASSFSVSGANVLTF. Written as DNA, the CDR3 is TGTGCCAGCAGTTTTTCGGTATCTGGGGCCAACGTCCTGACTTTC.

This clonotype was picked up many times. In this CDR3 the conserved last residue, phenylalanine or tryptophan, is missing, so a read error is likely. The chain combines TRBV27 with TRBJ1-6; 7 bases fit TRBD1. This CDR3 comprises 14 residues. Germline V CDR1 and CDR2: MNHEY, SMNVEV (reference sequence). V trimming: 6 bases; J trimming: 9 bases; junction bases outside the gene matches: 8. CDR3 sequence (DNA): TGTGCCAGCAGACAGACAGGGAGGAGTTCACCCCTCCACCTT. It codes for CASRQTGRSSPLHL.

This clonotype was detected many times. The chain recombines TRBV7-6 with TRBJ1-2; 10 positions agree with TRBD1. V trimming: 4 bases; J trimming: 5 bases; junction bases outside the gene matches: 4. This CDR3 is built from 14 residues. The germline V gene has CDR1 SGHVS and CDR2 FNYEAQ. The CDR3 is CASSSGQGVYGYTF. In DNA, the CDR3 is TGTGCCAGCAGCTCAGGACAGGGGGTTTATGGCTACACCTTC.

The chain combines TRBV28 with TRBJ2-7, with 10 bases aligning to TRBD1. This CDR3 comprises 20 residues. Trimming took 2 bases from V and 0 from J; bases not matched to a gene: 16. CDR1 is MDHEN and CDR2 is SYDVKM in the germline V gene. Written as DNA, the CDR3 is TGTGCCAGCAGTTTAAGGTTGGGCGGGACAGGGGCCTCCACCTCCTACGAGCAGTACTTC. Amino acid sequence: CASSLRLGGTGASTSYEQYF.

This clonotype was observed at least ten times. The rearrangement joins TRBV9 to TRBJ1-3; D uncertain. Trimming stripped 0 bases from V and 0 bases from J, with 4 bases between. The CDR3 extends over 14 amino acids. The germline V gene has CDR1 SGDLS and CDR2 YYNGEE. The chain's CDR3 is CASSVGSSGNTIYF. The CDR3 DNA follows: TGTGCCAGCAGCGTAGGGAGCTCTGGAAACACCATATATTTT.

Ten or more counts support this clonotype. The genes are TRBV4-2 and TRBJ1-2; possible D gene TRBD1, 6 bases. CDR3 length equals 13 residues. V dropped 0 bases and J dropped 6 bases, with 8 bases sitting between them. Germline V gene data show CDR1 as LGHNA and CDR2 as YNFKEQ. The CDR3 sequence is CASSQDYRDGYTF. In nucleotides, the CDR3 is TGTGCCAGCAGCCAAGATTACAGGGATGGCTACACCTTC.

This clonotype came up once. The CDR3 DNA reads as TGTGCCAGCAGCTCCAGGGATGAAGAGACCCAGTACTTC. As protein: CASSSRDEETQYF. This chain joins TRBV7-9 and TRBJ2-5; the D gene is possibly TRBD1 (5 bases). This CDR3 is 13 amino acids long. V lost 4 bases to trimming and J lost 3 bases, with 9 bases between them. Germline V lookup: CDR1 SEHNR, CDR2 FQNEAQ (reference sequence).

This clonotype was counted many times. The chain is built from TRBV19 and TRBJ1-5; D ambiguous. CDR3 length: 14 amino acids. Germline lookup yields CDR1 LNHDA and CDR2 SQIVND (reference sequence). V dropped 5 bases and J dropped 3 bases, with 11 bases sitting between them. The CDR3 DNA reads TGTGCCAGTAGTCGGCTACAGAACAATCAGCCCCAGCATTTT. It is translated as CASSRLQNNQPQHF.

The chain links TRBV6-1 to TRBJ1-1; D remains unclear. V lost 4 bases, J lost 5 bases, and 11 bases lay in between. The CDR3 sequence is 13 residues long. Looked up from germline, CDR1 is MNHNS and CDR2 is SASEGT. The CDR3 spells CASSGGGFTEAFF. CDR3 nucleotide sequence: TGTGCCAGCAGTGGAGGCGGATTTACTGAAGCTTTCTTT.

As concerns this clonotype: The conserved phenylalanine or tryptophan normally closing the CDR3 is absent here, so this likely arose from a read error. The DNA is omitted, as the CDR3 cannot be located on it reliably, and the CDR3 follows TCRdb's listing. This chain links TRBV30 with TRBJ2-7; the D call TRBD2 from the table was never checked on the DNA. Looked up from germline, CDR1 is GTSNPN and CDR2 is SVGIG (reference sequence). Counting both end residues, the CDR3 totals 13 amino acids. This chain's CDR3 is CAWSTGTSYEQHL.

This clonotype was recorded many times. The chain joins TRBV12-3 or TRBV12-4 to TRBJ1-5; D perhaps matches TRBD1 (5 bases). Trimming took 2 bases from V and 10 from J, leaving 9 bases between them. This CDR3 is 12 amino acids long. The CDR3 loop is CASSLIGDPQHF. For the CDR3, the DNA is TGTGCCAGCAGTTTAATAGGGGATCCCCAGCATTTT.

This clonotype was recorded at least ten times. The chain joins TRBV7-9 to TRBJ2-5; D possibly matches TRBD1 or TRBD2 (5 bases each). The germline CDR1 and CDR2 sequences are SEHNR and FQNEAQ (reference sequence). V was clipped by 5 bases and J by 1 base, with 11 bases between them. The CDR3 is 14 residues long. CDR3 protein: CASSREGLQETQYF. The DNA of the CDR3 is TGTGCCAGCAGCCGAGAGGGGCTCCAAGAGACCCAGTACTTC.

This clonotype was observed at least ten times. CDR3 coding DNA: TGTGCCAGCAGTTTAGCCGATAGCAATCAGCCCCAGCATTTT. The encoded protein is CASSLADSNQPQHF. J is TRBJ1-5 and V is TRBV12-3 or TRBV12-4; D uncertain. Trimming left V 0 bases short and J 0 bases short, with 3 bases between. The CDR3 contains 14 residues.

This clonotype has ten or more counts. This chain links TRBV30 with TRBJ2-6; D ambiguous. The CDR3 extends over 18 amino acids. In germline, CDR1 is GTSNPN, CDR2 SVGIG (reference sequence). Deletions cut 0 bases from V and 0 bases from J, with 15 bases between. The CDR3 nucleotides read TGTGCCTGGAGTGTAGTACGGACCTTGAGCTCTGGGGCCAACGTCCTGACTTTC. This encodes CAWSVVRTLSSGANVLTF.

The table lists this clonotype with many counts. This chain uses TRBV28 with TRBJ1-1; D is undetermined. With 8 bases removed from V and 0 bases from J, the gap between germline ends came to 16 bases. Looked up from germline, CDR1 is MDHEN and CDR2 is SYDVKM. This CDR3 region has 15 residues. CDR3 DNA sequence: TGTGCCAGCCGAGAAAGTAGCGGGATGAACACTGAAGCTTTCTTT. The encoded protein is CASRESSGMNTEAFF. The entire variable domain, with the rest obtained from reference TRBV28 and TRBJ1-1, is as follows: DVKVTQSSRYLVKRTGEKVFLECVQDMDHENMFWYRQDPGLGLRLIYFSYDVKMKEKGDIPEGYSVSREKKERFSLILESASTNQTSMYLCASRESSGMNTEAFFGQGTRLTVV.

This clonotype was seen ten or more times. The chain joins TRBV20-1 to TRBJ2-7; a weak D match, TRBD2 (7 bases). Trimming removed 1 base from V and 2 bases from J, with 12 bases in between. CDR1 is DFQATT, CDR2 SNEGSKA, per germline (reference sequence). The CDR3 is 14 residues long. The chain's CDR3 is CSARVRGATYEQYF. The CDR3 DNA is TGCAGTGCTAGAGTTCGGGGGGCGACCTACGAGCAGTACTTC.

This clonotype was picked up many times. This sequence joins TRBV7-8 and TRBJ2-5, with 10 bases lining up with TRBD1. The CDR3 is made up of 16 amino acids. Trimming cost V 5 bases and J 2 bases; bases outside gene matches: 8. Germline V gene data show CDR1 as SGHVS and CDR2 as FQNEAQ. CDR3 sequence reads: CASSPGQGELQETQYF. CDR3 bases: TGTGCCAGCAGCCCTGGACAGGGGGAGCTACAAGAGACCCAGTACTTC. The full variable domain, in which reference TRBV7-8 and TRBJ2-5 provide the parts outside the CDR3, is GAGVSQSPRYKVAKRGQDVALRCDPISGHVSLFWYQQALGQGPEFLTYFQNEAQLDKSGLPSDRFFAERPEGSVSTLKIQRTQQEDSAVYLCASSPGQGELQETQYFGPGTRLLVL.

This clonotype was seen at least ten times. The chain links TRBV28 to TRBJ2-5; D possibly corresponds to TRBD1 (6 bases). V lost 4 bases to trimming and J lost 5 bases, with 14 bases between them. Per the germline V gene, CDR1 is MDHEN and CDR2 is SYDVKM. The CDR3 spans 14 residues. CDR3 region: CASSSPQGPETQYF. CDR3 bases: TGTGCCAGCAGTTCACCTCAGGGGCCCGAGACCCAGTACTTC.

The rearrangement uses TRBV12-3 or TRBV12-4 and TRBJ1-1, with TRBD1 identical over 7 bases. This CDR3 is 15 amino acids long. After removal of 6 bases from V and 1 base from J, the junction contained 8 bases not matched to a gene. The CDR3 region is CASSRRQGGNTEAFF. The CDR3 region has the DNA TGTGCCAGCAGCCGCCGACAGGGAGGGAACACTGAAGCTTTCTTT.

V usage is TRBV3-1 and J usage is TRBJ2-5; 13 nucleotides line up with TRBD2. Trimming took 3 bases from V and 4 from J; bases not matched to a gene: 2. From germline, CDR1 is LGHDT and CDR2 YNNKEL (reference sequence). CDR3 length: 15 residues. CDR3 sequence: CASSQRLAGGETQYF. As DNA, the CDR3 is TGTGCCAGCAGCCAGCGACTAGCGGGAGGAGAGACCCAGTACTTC.

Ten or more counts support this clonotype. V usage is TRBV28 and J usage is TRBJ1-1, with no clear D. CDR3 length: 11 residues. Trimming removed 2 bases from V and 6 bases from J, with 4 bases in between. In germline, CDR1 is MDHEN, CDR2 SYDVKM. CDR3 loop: CASSLRSEAFF. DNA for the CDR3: TGTGCCAGCAGTTTAAGGTCTGAAGCTTTCTTT.

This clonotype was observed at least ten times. CDR3 sequence (DNA): TGTGCCAGCAGCCAAGAGAGACTAGCGGGACTCCAAGAGACCCAGTACTTC. As protein: CASSQERLAGLQETQYF. The chain joins TRBV3-1 to TRBJ2-5; 11 nucleotides line up with TRBD2. With 0 bases clipped from V and 1 base from J, the junction kept 4 bases outside the gene matches. The CDR3 extends over 17 amino acids. Germline V CDR1 and CDR2: LGHDT, YNNKEL (reference sequence).

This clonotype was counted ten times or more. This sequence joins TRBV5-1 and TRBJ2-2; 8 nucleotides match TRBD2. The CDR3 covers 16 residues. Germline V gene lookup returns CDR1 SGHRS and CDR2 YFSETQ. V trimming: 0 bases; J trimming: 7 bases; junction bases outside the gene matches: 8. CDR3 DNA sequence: TGCGCCAGCAGCTTGGACCCAGCGGGAGACGGCGGGGAGCTGTTTTTT. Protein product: CASSLDPAGDGGELFF.

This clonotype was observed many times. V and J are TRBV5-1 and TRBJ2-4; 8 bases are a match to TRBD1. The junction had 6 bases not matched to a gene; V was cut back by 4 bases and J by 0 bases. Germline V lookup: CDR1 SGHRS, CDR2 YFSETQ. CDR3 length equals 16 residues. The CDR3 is CASSPGTGIAKNIQYF. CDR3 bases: TGCGCCAGCAGCCCCGGGACAGGCATAGCCAAAAACATTCAGTACTTC.

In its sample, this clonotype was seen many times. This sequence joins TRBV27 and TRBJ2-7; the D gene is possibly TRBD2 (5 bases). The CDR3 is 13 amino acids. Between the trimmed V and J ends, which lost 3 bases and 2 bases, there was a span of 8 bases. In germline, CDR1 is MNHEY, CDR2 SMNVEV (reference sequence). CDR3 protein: CASSLASPYEQYF. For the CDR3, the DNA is TGTGCCAGCAGTTTGGCTAGCCCCTACGAGCAGTACTTC.

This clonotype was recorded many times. The DNA for the CDR3 is TGTGCCAGCACCGGGACCTACGAGCAGTACTTC. The encoded protein is CASTGTYEQYF. This chain connects TRBV2 to TRBJ2-7; tentative D call: TRBD2 (5 bases). V was cut by 7 bases and J by 2 bases, with 6 bases left in between. Germline V gene sequence: CDR1 SNHLY, CDR2 FYNNEI. This CDR3 region has 11 residues.

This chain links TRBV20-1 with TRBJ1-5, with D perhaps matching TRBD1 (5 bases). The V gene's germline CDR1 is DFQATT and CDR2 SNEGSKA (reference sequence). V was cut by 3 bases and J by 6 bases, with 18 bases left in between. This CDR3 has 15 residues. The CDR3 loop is CSASPNRYPSQPQHF. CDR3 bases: TGCAGTGCTAGCCCTAACAGGTATCCCTCTCAGCCCCAGCATTTT.

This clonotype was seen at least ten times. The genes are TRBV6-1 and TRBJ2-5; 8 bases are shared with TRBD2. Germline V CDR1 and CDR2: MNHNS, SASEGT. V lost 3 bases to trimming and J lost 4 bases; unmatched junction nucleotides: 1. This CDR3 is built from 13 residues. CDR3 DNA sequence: TGTGCCAGCAGTGACCTAGCGGGAGAGACCCAGTACTTC. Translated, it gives CASSDLAGETQYF.